Shown below are 32 T cell receptor beta chains from a single sample sequenced in a study of blood T cell repertoires in COVID-19. Clones were read by immunoSEQ multiplex PCR, and TCRdb kept only the in-frame ones, dropping some. Found here are 300,000 to 400,000 clones, roughly 87% of them singletons; the top ten hold 1%. Material for sequencing was peripheral blood. The receptors derive from a man aged 50-59 years with active or convalescent COVID-19.

This chain connects TRBV27 to TRBJ2-7; 11 bases agree with TRBD2. The CDR3 has 15 amino acids. Unmatched junction bases numbered 10, after V lost 8 bases and J lost 4 bases. Germline assignment: CDR1 MNHEY and CDR2 SMNVEV (reference sequence). DNA of the CDR3: TGTGCCAGCCGTCGCATCAGACTAGCGGGATACGAGCAGTACTTC. This encodes CASRRIRLAGYEQYF.

V and J are TRBV7-2 and TRBJ2-7, with 7 bases that match TRBD1. CDR1 is SGHTA and CDR2 is FQGNSA in the germline V gene. This CDR3 is built from 14 residues. With 1 base clipped from V and 4 bases from J, the junction kept 4 bases outside the gene matches. CDR3 residues: CASSLGDRPYEQYF. CDR3 nucleotides: TGTGCCAGCAGCTTAGGGGACAGACCTTACGAGCAGTACTTC.

The chain has TRBV24-1 and TRBJ2-2, with D tentatively TRBD2 (5 bases). Trimming stripped 3 bases from V and 6 bases from J, with 10 bases between. This CDR3 is built from 14 residues. The germline V gene has CDR1 KGHDR and CDR2 SFDVKD. In DNA form, the CDR3 reads TGTGCCACCAGTGATCGGACGAGGGCCGGGGAGCTGTTTTTT. Translated: CATSDRTRAGELFF.

This clone was observed a single time. The chain carries TRBV7-9 and TRBJ2-3, with 7 nucleotides matching TRBD2. The length of the CDR3 is 14 residues. The germline gives CDR1 SEHNR, CDR2 FQNEAQ (reference sequence). Unmatched junction bases numbered 9, after V lost 6 bases and J lost 6 bases. CDR3 protein: CASSRGVKADTQYF. CDR3 bases: TGTGCCAGCAGTCGGGGGGTTAAAGCGGATACGCAGTATTTT.

This clone was seen only once. The chain joins TRBV5-1 to TRBJ2-2; TRBD1 agrees at 7 bases. Per germline, CDR1 SGHRS and CDR2 YFSETQ. Unmatched junction bases numbered 9, after V lost 2 bases and J lost 5 bases. This CDR3 region has 16 residues. CDR3 coding DNA: TGCGCCAGCAGCTTAGGACAGGAGATGTGGACCGGGGAGCTGTTTTTT. Protein sequence: CASSLGQEMWTGELFF.

The chain joins TRBV27 to TRBJ1-1; 8 nucleotides align to TRBD1. The CDR3 consists of 13 residues. CDR1 is MNHEY and CDR2 is SMNVEV in the germline V gene (reference sequence). The V and J ends lost 6 bases and 7 bases, in that order; junction bases with no gene match: 7. The CDR3 nucleotides are TGTGCCAGCAGCCCTAGACAGGGGTTTGAAGCTTTCTTT. As protein: CASSPRQGFEAFF.

The V call is TRBV4-2, the J call TRBJ1-6; possible D gene TRBD1, 6 bases. The CDR3 runs 21 residues. V lost 0 bases to trimming and J lost 0 bases, with 21 bases between them. From germline, CDR1 is LGHNA and CDR2 YNFKEQ. The CDR3 reads CASSQEGAQGRWSSYNSPLHF. The CDR3 region has the DNA TGTGCCAGCAGCCAAGAGGGGGCACAGGGAAGGTGGAGCTCCTATAATTCACCCCTCCACTTT.

The chain carries TRBV9 and TRBJ1-1, with D unclear. Trimming removed 0 bases from V and 0 bases from J, with 3 bases in between. This CDR3 spans 13 amino acids. Germline-derived CDR1 and CDR2 are SGDLS and YYNGEE. In nucleotides, the CDR3 is TGTGCCAGCAGCGTAGTTATGAACACTGAAGCTTTCTTT. It yields the protein CASSVVMNTEAFF.

The rearrangement uses TRBV20-1 and TRBJ1-2, with 9 bases fitting TRBD1. Trimming cost V 3 bases and J 8 bases; bases outside gene matches: 13. From germline, CDR1 is DFQATT and CDR2 SNEGSKA (reference sequence). The CDR3 loop spans 15 amino acids. The CDR3 protein is CSASLPTGTGGGYTF. CDR3 DNA: TGCAGTGCTAGTCTACCGACAGGCACAGGGGGCGGCTACACCTTC.

The V and J genes are TRBV3-1 (or the pseudogene TRBV3-2) and TRBJ1-3; TRBD1 is a possible D gene (5 bases). Trimming stripped 1 base from V and 3 bases from J, with 7 bases between. The V gene's germline CDR1 is LGHDT and CDR2 YNNKEL (reference sequence). CDR3 length: 14 amino acids. CDR3 amino acids: CASSQGGVGNTIYF. The CDR3 nucleotides are TGTGCCAGCAGCCAAGGGGGGGTTGGAAACACCATATATTTT.

To note about this clone: This CDR3 is also generated by other DNA sequences in the sample. This chain uses TRBV28 with TRBJ1-2, with 8 bases fitting TRBD1. From germline, CDR1 is MDHEN and CDR2 SYDVKM. This CDR3 contains 14 residues. Losses at the gene ends were 5 bases for V and 4 bases for J; bases not matched to a gene: 6. The DNA for the CDR3 is TGTGCCAGCAGTCGCGGACAGGGTAGCTATGGCTACACCTTC. Its protein is CASSRGQGSYGYTF.

The gene calls are TRBV6-5 and TRBJ1-1, with D possibly TRBD1 on 6 matching bases. This CDR3 has 15 residues. Germline values: CDR1 MNHEY, CDR2 SVGAGI. The CDR3 spells CGSGTSVGWGTEAFF. The CDR3 DNA is TGTGGTTCCGGGACAAGCGTTGGGTGGGGCACTGAAGCTTTCTTT.

The rearrangement uses TRBV28 and TRBJ2-1, with D maybe TRBD2 (5 bases). Germline V lookup: CDR1 MDHEN, CDR2 SYDVKM. Trimming stripped 9 bases from V and 8 bases from J, with 17 bases between. The CDR3 has 13 residues. CDR3 sequence reads: CASRPLDIYEQFF. The CDR3 DNA follows: TGTGCCAGTCGACCACTAGATATCTATGAGCAGTTCTTC. The full variable domain, completed using reference TRBV28 and TRBJ2-1, is DVKVTQSSRYLVKRTGEKVFLECVQDMDHENMFWYRQDPGLGLRLIYFSYDVKMKEKGDIPEGYSVSREKKERFSLILESASTNQTSMYLCASRPLDIYEQFFGPGTRLTVL.

The chain has TRBV7-8 and TRBJ1-4; no reliable D call. CDR1 and CDR2 (germline): SGHVS, FQNEAQ. This CDR3 is 14 amino acids long. V was trimmed by 4 bases and J by 7 bases, leaving 13 bases between them. The CDR3 DNA sequence: TGTGCCAGCAGCTCTAGCGGGTTAGGTGAAAAACTGTTTTTT. Amino acids: CASSSSGLGEKLFF.

The genes are TRBV30 and TRBJ1-1; 7 bases agree with TRBD1. Germline V lookup: CDR1 GTSNPN, CDR2 SVGIG (reference sequence). The ends lost 0 bases at V and 4 bases at J; junction bases unmatched: 2. This CDR3 contains 13 residues. CDR3 coding DNA: TGTGCCTGGAGTGTGGCAGGGGGCACTGAAGCTTTCTTT. It is translated as CAWSVAGGTEAFF.

The gene calls are TRBV2 and TRBJ2-1; 9 bases are a match to TRBD2. Germline loops: CDR1 SNHLY, CDR2 FYNNEI. This CDR3 has 17 amino acids. V trimming: 5 bases; J trimming: 7 bases; junction bases outside the gene matches: 15. The CDR3 loop reads CASSPRIAGAIRNEQFF. CDR3 sequence (DNA): TGTGCCAGCAGTCCACGTATAGCGGGAGCCATCCGTAATGAGCAGTTCTTC.

As to this clone: One junction end does not reproduce the germline sequence, and a read error may be involved. J is TRBJ1-6 and V is TRBV6-5; tentatively, D is TRBD1 (5 bases). Germline CDR1 MNHEY, CDR2 SVGAGI. CDR3 length: 14 residues. The CDR3 nucleotides read TGTGCCAGCCGCTGGGGGGGATATAGTTCACCCCTCCACTTT. Translated, it gives CASRWGGYSSPLHF.

This clone was observed once. V gene TRBV18 combines with J gene TRBJ1-4; the D is unclear. Trimming shortened V by 4 bases and J by 11 bases, and 8 bases separated the two germline ends. The CDR3 length is 11 residues. The germline V gene has CDR1 KGHSH and CDR2 LQKENI. The CDR3 region has the DNA TGTGCCAGCTCACAGAGGGAGAAACTGTTTTTT. It is translated as CASSQREKLFF.

Of note for this clone: Other DNA sequences in this specimen translate into the identical CDR3. The chain combines TRBV6-1 with TRBJ1-1, with TRBD1 as a possible D gene (6 bases). The CDR3 has 14 amino acids. CDR1 is MNHNS and CDR2 is SASEGT in the germline V gene. The V and J ends lost 2 bases and 1 base respectively, with 8 bases between them. CDR3 bases: TGTGCCAGCAGTGAATACAGGGAGAACACTGAAGCTTTCTTT. The encoded protein is CASSEYRENTEAFF.

The CDR3 coding sequence is TGTGCCAGCAGCTTATGGGCGCTAGCGGGGGGGCGTACTGAGCAGTTCTTC. This codes for CASSLWALAGGRTEQFF. This chain joins TRBV7-8 and TRBJ2-1; 12 bases map to TRBD2. V was pared by 2 bases and J by 9 bases, with 11 bases of the junction left unmatched. Germline V gives CDR1 SGHVS, CDR2 FQNEAQ. This CDR3 region has 17 residues.

The chain recombines TRBV4-3 with TRBJ1-1; 8 bases map to TRBD1. The CDR3 loop spans 14 amino acids. Looked up from germline, CDR1 is LGHNA and CDR2 is YSLEER. Trimming at V came to 3 bases and at J to 2 bases, leaving 2 bases not matched to a gene. CDR3 in amino acids: CASSHGQGNTEAFF. CDR3 in DNA: TGCGCCAGCAGCCACGGACAGGGAAACACTGAAGCTTTCTTT.

The chain combines TRBV10-3 with TRBJ1-1, with D perhaps TRBD1 (6 bases). Per germline, CDR1 ENHRY and CDR2 SYGVKD. The CDR3 is made up of 13 amino acids. The V gene lost 5 bases and the J gene lost 7 bases, with 14 bases spanning the gap. DNA for the CDR3: TGTGCCATCAGTTATCTAGGGGGTGTTGAAGCTTTCTTT. Its translation is CAISYLGGVEAFF.

V gene TRBV7-2 combines with J gene TRBJ1-1, with D maybe TRBD1 (5 bases). CDR1 is SGHTA and CDR2 is FQGNSA in the germline V gene. This CDR3 region has 13 residues. V was trimmed by 9 bases and J by 5 bases, leaving 16 bases between them. CDR3 in amino acids: CASQTQGATEAFF. The CDR3 DNA reads TGTGCCAGTCAAACCCAGGGCGCGACTGAAGCTTTCTTT.

The gene calls are TRBV28 and TRBJ2-3, with TRBD1 identical over 7 bases. Per the germline V gene, CDR1 is MDHEN and CDR2 is SYDVKM. Trimming removed 4 bases from V and 2 bases from J; junction bases left unmatched: 6. There are 15 residues in the CDR3. The CDR3 protein is CASSSWQGVTDTQYF. Here the CDR3 DNA reads TGTGCCAGCAGTTCTTGGCAGGGGGTCACAGATACGCAGTATTTT.

The J gene is TRBJ1-4, the V gene TRBV19, with D hard to call. CDR1 LNHDA and CDR2 SQIVND come from the germline V gene (reference sequence). This CDR3 is built from 15 residues. Between the trimmed V and J ends, which lost 3 bases and 7 bases, there was a span of 15 bases. The CDR3 here is CASSINPGIGEKLFF. CDR3 in DNA: TGTGCCAGTAGTATCAATCCGGGTATAGGTGAAAAACTGTTTTTT.

The chain has TRBV6-5 and TRBJ1-5; TRBD1 is a possible D gene (6 bases). V lost 6 bases and J lost 6, with 15 bases in between. The CDR3 consists of 14 residues. Germline assignment: CDR1 MNHEY and CDR2 SVGAGI. CDR3 loop: CASSKTGTGQPQHF. CDR3 in DNA: TGTGCCAGCAGCAAAACAGGGACGGGTCAGCCCCAGCATTTT.

The chain is built from TRBV6-6 and TRBJ2-3, with D perhaps TRBD1 (5 bases). The V gene lost 3 bases and the J gene lost 3 bases, with 10 bases spanning the gap. The CDR3 length is 14 residues. The V gene's germline CDR1 is MNHNY and CDR2 SVGAGI (reference sequence). The CDR3, as DNA: TGTGCCAGCAGTTATCAGGGAATGACAGATACGCAGTATTTT. Translating it yields CASSYQGMTDTQYF.

In DNA form, the CDR3 reads TGTGCCAGCAGTCTACGACCAGGACAGGGGGCTCGTAGAGCTTTCTTT. Amino acid sequence: CASSLRPGQGARRAFF. The V call is TRBV28, the J call TRBJ1-1, with 11 positions matching TRBD1. Germline values: CDR1 MDHEN, CDR2 SYDVKM. Trimming took 5 bases from V and 10 from J; bases not matched to a gene: 15. The CDR3 consists of 16 residues.

The chain joins TRBV2 to TRBJ1-2; weak D call: TRBD1 (6 bases). Trimming removed 6 bases at V and 2 bases at J, with 10 bases between. Per the germline V gene, CDR1 is SNHLY and CDR2 is FYNNEI. The CDR3 extends over 13 amino acids. CDR3 bases: TGTGCCAGCAGCGGACAGTTAAACTATGGCTACACCTTC. It yields the protein CASSGQLNYGYTF.

The genes are TRBV4-3 and TRBJ2-7, with 7 nucleotides matching TRBD1. With V trimmed by 3 bases and J by 3 bases, 8 bases remained unmatched. Germline loops: CDR1 LGHNA, CDR2 YSLEER. The CDR3 loop spans 15 amino acids. In DNA, the CDR3 is TGCGCCAGCAGCCACGACAGACAGGGATACTACGAGCAGTACTTC. This encodes CASSHDRQGYYEQYF.

The chain joins TRBV5-4 to TRBJ1-1; unclear D gene. The CDR3 has 17 residues. V lost 1 base to trimming and J lost 1 base, with 17 bases between them. CDR1 and CDR2 (germline): SGHNT, YYREEE (reference sequence). CDR3 DNA sequence: TGTGCCAGCAGCTTGTACTCCTTATTCTACGAGAACACTGAAGCTTTCTTT. This codes for CASSLYSLFYENTEAFF.

The chain recombines TRBV28 with TRBJ1-2, with 7 bases fitting TRBD1. There are 14 residues in the CDR3. Germline values: CDR1 MDHEN, CDR2 SYDVKM. The ends lost 5 bases at V and 4 bases at J; junction bases unmatched: 7. CDR3 residues: CASSLPGQTYGYTF. CDR3 nucleotides: TGTGCCAGCAGTCTCCCGGGACAGACCTATGGCTACACCTTC.